This T cell receptor (beta chain) was captured by sequencing in a study of T cell changes during pregnancy in multiple sclerosis. Sequencing used immunoSEQ multiplex PCR; TCRdb keeps in-frame clones, though not all of them. The data show about 20,000 clones, about 88% seen once. The CDR3 extends over 15 amino acids. The V end was cut by 5 bases, the J end by 1 base, with 12 bases between. The germline gives CDR1 SEHNR, CDR2 FQNEAQ (reference sequence). This chain links TRBV7-9 with TRBJ2-1; D gene unclear. This specimen consisted of CD8+ T cells from peripheral blood mononuclear cells, obtained in the third trimester of pregnancy. This TCR came from a female donor in good health, enrolled as a control in a pregnancy study. The CDR3: CASSRPVLSYNEQFF. CDR3 sequence (DNA): TGTGCCAGCAGCCGCCCGGTCCTTTCCTACAATGAGCAGTTCTTC.